This TCR beta chain was observed in a study of a mutant IDH1 vaccine in newly diagnosed glioma. Specified time point: week 47, end of study. Each dose of the vaccine consisted of 300 ug of mutant IDH1 20-mer peptide, with topical imiquimod. Eight vaccinations reached patients in weeks 1, 3, 5, 7, 11, 15, 19 and 23. New astrocytomas of WHO grade 3 or 4 that were IDH1-mutant and ATRX-lost were found in the donors. Turning to this clone: Its antigen is not known.

Produced via immunoSEQ multiplex PCR; TCRdb's table is partial and in-frame only. Of just over 60,000 clones listed, roughly four fifths are singletons. V was clipped by 6 bases and J by 4 bases, with 6 bases between them. Germline values: CDR1 SNHLY, CDR2 FYNNEI. The CDR3 totals 11 residues. Sequenced here: PBMCs, sampled from a glioma patient whose treatment included an IDH1 peptide vaccine. The V and J genes are TRBV2 and TRBJ1-1, with D unclear. The receptor was isolated from a man younger than 45 with glioma. The CDR3 sequence is CASRLGTEAFF. DNA for the CDR3: TGTGCCAGCAGACTCGGCACTGAAGCTTTCTTT.